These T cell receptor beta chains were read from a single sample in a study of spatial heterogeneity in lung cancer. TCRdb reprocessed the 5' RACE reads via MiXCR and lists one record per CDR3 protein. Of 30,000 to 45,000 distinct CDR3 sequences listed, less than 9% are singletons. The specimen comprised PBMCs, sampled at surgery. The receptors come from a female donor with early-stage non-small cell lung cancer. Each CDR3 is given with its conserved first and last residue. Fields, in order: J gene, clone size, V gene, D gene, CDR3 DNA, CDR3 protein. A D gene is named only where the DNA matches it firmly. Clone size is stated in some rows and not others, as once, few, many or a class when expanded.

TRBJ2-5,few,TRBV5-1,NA,TGCGCCAGCAGCTATACCCCCCAAGAGACCCAGTACTTC,CASSYTPQETQYF
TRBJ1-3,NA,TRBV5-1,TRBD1,TGCGCCAGCAGCGTTCAGGGGGTCGACTCTGGAAACACCATATATTTT,CASSVQGVDSGNTIYF
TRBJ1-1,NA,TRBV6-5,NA,TGTGCCAGCAGTGTTCGGGTGTACACTGAAGCTTTCTTT,CASSVRVYTEAFF
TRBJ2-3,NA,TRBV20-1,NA,TGCAGTGCTAGAGATCTAAGGGCCCGTTCCGTCGATACGCAGTATTTT,CSARDLRARSVDTQYF
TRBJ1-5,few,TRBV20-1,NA,TGCAGTGCTAGAGGTCCTCTAGGGGACAATCAGCCCCAGCATTTT,CSARGPLGDNQPQHF
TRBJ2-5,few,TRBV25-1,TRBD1,TGTGCCAGCAGCATGAACTCGGGGCGACCAGGGGGCGTGAAAGAGACCCAGTACTTC,CASSMNSGRPGGVKETQYF
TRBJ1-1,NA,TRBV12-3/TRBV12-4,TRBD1,TGTGCCAGCAGTTTAGGAGGGGGCTACACTGAAGCTTTCTTT,CASSLGGGYTEAFF
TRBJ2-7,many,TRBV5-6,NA,TGTGCCAGCAGGTCCGGGTCCTCTCACGAGCAGTACTTC,CASRSGSSHEQYF
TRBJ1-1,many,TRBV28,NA,TGTGCCAGCAGTTTGGTTCCAGGGAACACTGAAGCTTTCTTT,CASSLVPGNTEAFF
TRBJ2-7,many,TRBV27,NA,TGTGCCAGCAGTTTATCTGTTTCCTACGAGCAGTACTTC,CASSLSVSYEQYF
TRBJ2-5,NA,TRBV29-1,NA,TGCAGCGTACAGGGAGGACGCCAAGAGACCCAGTACTTC,CSVQGGRQETQYF
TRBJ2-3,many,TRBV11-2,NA,TGTGCCAGCAGCGCTGGACATCTTAGCACAGATACGCAGTATTTT,CASSAGHLSTDTQYF
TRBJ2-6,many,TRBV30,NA,TGTGCCTGGACAGTCTCTGGGGCCAACGTCCTGACTTTC,CAWTVSGANVLTF
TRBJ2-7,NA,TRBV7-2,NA,TGTGCCAGCAGCCCTGTAGCTAGCAGCTACGAGCAGTACTTC,CASSPVASSYEQYF
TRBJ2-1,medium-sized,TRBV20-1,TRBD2,TGCAGTGCTAGAGTACTAGCGGACTCCTACAATGAGCAGTTCTTC,CSARVLADSYNEQFF
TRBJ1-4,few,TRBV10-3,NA,TGTGCCATCAGCGGGAGGGATGAAAAACTGTTTTTT,CAISGRDEKLFF
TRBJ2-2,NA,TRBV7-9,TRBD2,TGTGCCAGCAGCCCCCGACTAGCGGGACACGCGAACACCGGGGAGCTGTTTTTT,CASSPRLAGHANTGELFF
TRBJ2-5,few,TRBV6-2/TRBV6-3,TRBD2,TGTGCCAGCAGTTACTCCCTTCGAGCGGGATCTACTATCGGGACCCAGTACTTC,CASSYSLRAGSTIGTQYF
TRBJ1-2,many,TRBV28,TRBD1,TGTGCCAGCAGTACTACCGGGACAGGCTTTGGCTATGGCTACACCTTC,CASSTTGTGFGYGYTF
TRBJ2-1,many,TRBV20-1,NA,TGCAGTGGCGACCGCGGCCACAATGAGCAGTTCTTC,CSGDRGHNEQFF
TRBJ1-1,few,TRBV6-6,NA,TGTGCCAGCAGTTACCAAGGGCCCACTGAAGCTTTCTTT,CASSYQGPTEAFF
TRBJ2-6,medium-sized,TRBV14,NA,TGTGCCAGCAGCCAAGATAGGGTAGACAGGCTTGCCGGGGCCAACGTCCTGACTTTC,CASSQDRVDRLAGANVLTF
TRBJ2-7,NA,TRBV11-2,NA,TGTGCCAGCAGAGGACTCCGCTCCTACGAGCAGTACTTC,CASRGLRSYEQYF
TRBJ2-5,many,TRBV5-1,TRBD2,TGCGCCAGCAGGACGGGACTAGCGGCTCAAGAGACCCAGTACTTC,CASRTGLAAQETQYF
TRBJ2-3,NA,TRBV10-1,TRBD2,TGCGCCAGCAGCGGGGGGAAGGGGCTACGGGCAGATACGCAGTATTTT,CASSGGKGLRADTQYF
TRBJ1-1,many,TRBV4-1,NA,TGCGCCAGCAGCCACCCCGGGCGGGGCGGGACCACTGAAGCTTTCTTT,CASSHPGRGGTTEAFF
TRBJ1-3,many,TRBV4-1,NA,TGCGCCAGCAGCCAAGATTTGAGAGGGTTTGCTGGAAACACCATATATTTT,CASSQDLRGFAGNTIYF
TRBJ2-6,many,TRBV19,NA,TGTGCCAGTAGTACCCGGGGCTCTGGGGCCAACGTCCTGACTTTC,CASSTRGSGANVLTF
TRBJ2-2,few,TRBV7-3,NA,TGTGCCAGCAGCCCTCAAAGGCCCGGGGAGCTGTTTTTT,CASSPQRPGELFF
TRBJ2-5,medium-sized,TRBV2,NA,TGTGCCATCACCCTGGAAAGTTACCAAGAGACCCAGTACTTC,CAITLESYQETQYF
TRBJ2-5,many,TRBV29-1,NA,TGCAGCGTTGAGAGGAGGCAAGAGACCCAGTACTTC,CSVERRQETQYF
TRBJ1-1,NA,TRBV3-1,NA,TGTGCCAGCAGCCGAACGATGAACACTGAAGCTTTCTTT,CASSRTMNTEAFF
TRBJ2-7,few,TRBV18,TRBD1,TGTGCCAGCTCACCAGGACAGGACGAGCAGTACTTC,CASSPGQDEQYF
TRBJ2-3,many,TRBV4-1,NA,TGCGCCAGCAGCCGGATCAACCCGCGACTGGGCACAGATACGCAGTATTTT,CASSRINPRLGTDTQYF
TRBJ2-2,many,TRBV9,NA,TGTGCCAGCAGCCCCTTTGGCACCGGGGAGCTGTTTTTT,CASSPFGTGELFF
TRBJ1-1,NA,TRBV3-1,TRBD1,TGTGCCAGCAGCCAAATAAAACAGGGGGCGTACACTGAAGCTTTCTTT,CASSQIKQGAYTEAFF
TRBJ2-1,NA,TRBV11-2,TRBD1,TGTGCCAGCAGCCCCAATCCAGGGACAGGGGGCTCCTACAATGAGCAGTTCTTC,CASSPNPGTGGSYNEQFF
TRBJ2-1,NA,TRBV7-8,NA,TGTGCCAGCATTAGCGGTCCAGTGTCCTACAATGAGCAGTTCTTC,CASISGPVSYNEQFF
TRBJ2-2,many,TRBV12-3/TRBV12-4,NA,TGTGCCAGCAGTTTAGGGTCCAGGACCGGGGAGCTGTTTTTT,CASSLGSRTGELFF
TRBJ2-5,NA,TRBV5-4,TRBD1,TGTGCCAGCAGCCCCAACAGGGGGGAGACCCAGTACTTC,CASSPNRGETQYF
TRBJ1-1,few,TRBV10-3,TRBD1,TGTGCCATCAGTCGGGACAGAGACACTGAAGCTTTCTTT,CAISRDRDTEAFF
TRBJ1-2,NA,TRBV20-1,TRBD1,TGCAGTGCTAGAGATTCCCAGGGGGCTATCTATGGCTACACCTTC,CSARDSQGAIYGYTF
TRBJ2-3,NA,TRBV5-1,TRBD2,TGCGCCAGCAGCACCCGACTAGCGGTTACAGATACGCAGTATTTT,CASSTRLAVTDTQYF
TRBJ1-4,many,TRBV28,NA,TGTGCCAGCAGTTTCCGTGGGGTGGATGAAAAACTGTTTTTT,CASSFRGVDEKLFF
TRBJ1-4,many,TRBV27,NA,TGTGCCAGCAGAACATTCGGGGTTGGTTACGAAAAACTGTTTTTT,CASRTFGVGYEKLFF
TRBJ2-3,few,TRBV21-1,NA,TGTGCCAGCACGCGGGGGGCTTGCACAGATACGCAGTATTTT,CASTRGACTDTQYF
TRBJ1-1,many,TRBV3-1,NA,TGTGCCAGCAGCCACGGGGGAATGGGAACTGAAGCTTTCTTT,CASSHGGMGTEAFF
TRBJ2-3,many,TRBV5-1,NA,TGCGCCAGCGCCGTTACATTCACAGATACGCAGTATTTT,CASAVTFTDTQYF
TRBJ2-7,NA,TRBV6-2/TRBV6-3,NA,TGTGCCAGCAGTCTTCCTAGGGGCATAACCTACGAGCAGTACTTC,CASSLPRGITYEQYF
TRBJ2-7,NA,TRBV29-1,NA,TGCAGCGCCATGACAGGATCGACAGGGCAGTACTTC,CSAMTGSTGQYF
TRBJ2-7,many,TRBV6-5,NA,TGTGCCAGCAGTTACTACGGGGGCCTCGAGCAGTACTTC,CASSYYGGLEQYF
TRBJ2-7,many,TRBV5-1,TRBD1,TGCGCCAGCAGCCCTCGGACAGGGAACTACGAGCAGTACTTC,CASSPRTGNYEQYF
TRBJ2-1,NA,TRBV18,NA,TGTGCCAGCTCACCCCGGAGGGAGGATGAGCAGTTCTTC,CASSPRREDEQFF
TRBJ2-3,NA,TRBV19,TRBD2,TGTGCCAGTAGTACCCTTGGGGAGGGAGACACAGATACGCAGTATTTT,CASSTLGEGDTDTQYF
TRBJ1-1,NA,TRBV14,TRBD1,TGTGCCAGCAGCCAAACCAGGGGGGAAACTGAAGCTTTCTTT,CASSQTRGETEAFF
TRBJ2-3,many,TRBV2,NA,TGTGCCAGCAGTGTTGTCGGACGCAGGGATACGCAGTATTTT,CASSVVGRRDTQYF
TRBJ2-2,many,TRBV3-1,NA,TGTGCCAGCAGCCAATATGAGGGTAGGCGGGGATCCACCGGGGAGCTGTTTTTT,CASSQYEGRRGSTGELFF